A selection of T cell receptor beta chains follows, all from one sample in a study of CD8 T cell repertoires and HIV-1 epitope variants. TCRdb's copy holds only in-frame clones and misses some; the assay was immunoSEQ multiplex PCR. The repertoire holds under 100,000 clones, with almost 75% as singletons. Input material: uncultured baseline CD8+ T cells from peripheral blood mononuclear cells (PBMCs). All receptors derive from a male donor with HIV. Both conserved end residues are part of each CDR3. D genes are given only for firm matches. Not all rows give a size; the values are once, few, many and, for expanded clones, a class.

CDR3nt | CDR3aa | abundance | d_gene | len | j_gene | v_gene
TGCGCCAGCAGCTTGGAGTTCGGAGATACGCAGTATTTT | CASSLEFGDTQYF | once | NA | 13 | TRBJ2-3 | TRBV5-1
TGTGCCAGCAGTTTGGCCAGGGGCGACGAGCAGTACTTC | CASSLARGDEQYF | NA | NA | 13 | TRBJ2-7 | TRBV28
TGTGCCAGCAGCTCCCCCCGGGACTCCATAGGGGAGCAGTACTTC | CASSSPRDSIGEQYF | few | NA | 15 | TRBJ2-7 | TRBV5-5
TGTGCCAGCAGTGATCGACAGGCTGACTACGAGCAGTACTTC | CASSDRQADYEQYF | NA | NA | 14 | TRBJ2-7 | TRBV2
TGTGCCAGCAGCTCCAGTGCTAGTGGCTACACCTTC | CASSSSASGYTF | NA | NA | 12 | TRBJ1-2 | TRBV7-2
TGTGCCACAACCCGGGCGACAGGGGGGTATGGCTACACCTTC | CATTRATGGYGYTF | NA | TRBD1 | 14 | TRBJ1-2 | TRBV6-5
TGTGCCAGCAGGGTATCTTTGAACACTGAAGCTTTCTTT | CASRVSLNTEAFF | NA | NA | 13 | TRBJ1-1 | TRBV7-6
TGTGCCAGCAGCTTTGGGACAGGGGGCTACGAGCAGTACTTC | CASSFGTGGYEQYF | NA | TRBD1 | 14 | TRBJ2-7 | TRBV5-6
TGTGCCAGCACCCTAAACAGAAACATTCAGTACTTC | CASTLNRNIQYF | NA | NA | 12 | TRBJ2-4 | TRBV6-1
TGTGCCAGCAGAGCGGACAGGGATACTGAAGCTTTCTTT | CASRADRDTEAFF | once | TRBD1 | 13 | TRBJ1-1 | TRBV2
TGCGCCAGCAGCCCGGGGACAGACTATAGCAATCAGCCCCAGCATTTT | CASSPGTDYSNQPQHF | NA | TRBD1 | 16 | TRBJ1-5 | TRBV4-1
TGTGCCAGCAGCTCCCAGGGCCAGGGGCATTCACCCCTCCACTTT | CASSSQGQGHSPLHF | NA | NA | 15 | TRBJ1-6 | TRBV7-3
TGTGCCAGCAGTTGGGACAGGGGCTACGAGCAGTACTTC | CASSWDRGYEQYF | NA | TRBD1 | 13 | TRBJ2-7 | TRBV27
TGTGCCAGCAGCTTAGATAGGTCCTCCGCGAATACGCAGTATTTT | CASSLDRSSANTQYF | NA | NA | 15 | TRBJ2-3 | TRBV11-2
TGTGCCAGCAGCTTCCCGGGGGCGGGTGGGACCCAGTACTTC | CASSFPGAGGTQYF | NA | NA | 14 | TRBJ2-5 | TRBV5-6
TGTGCCAGCAGCTTTGGTTCGGCCAGCTCTGGAAACACCATATATTTT | CASSFGSASSGNTIYF | NA | NA | 16 | TRBJ1-3 | TRBV7-2
TGTGCCAGCAGTTCCGCCGAGGTTAGGCCGAGCTCCTACAATGAGCAGTTCTTC | CASSSAEVRPSSYNEQFF | NA | NA | 18 | TRBJ2-1 | TRBV28
TGTGCCAGTAGACGGACAGGGACCGATCAGCCCCAGCATTTT | CASRRTGTDQPQHF | NA | TRBD1 | 14 | TRBJ1-5 | TRBV19
TGTGCCAGCAGTGGGACACACATGAACACTGAAGCTTTCTTT | CASSGTHMNTEAFF | few | NA | 14 | TRBJ1-1 | TRBV28
TGCGCCAGCGCCAGGAGGGAGGGGGGGAACACTGAAGCTTTCTTT | CASARREGGNTEAFF | NA | NA | 15 | TRBJ1-1 | TRBV5-1
TGTGCCAGCAGACCCCCAAGACAGGGGAGGGTGGGCTACACCTTC | CASRPPRQGRVGYTF | NA | TRBD1 | 15 | TRBJ1-2 | TRBV28
TGTGCCAGCATGGGACAGTCAATAGATTCACCCCTCCACTTT | CASMGQSIDSPLHF | few | TRBD1 | 14 | TRBJ1-6 | TRBV6-1
TGTGCCATCTCGCAGGGTTACGAGCAGTACTTC | CAISQGYEQYF | NA | NA | 11 | TRBJ2-7 | TRBV15
TGTGCCAGCAGCTCGAGCCTTGGCCTAGGCTACAATGAGCAGTTCTTC | CASSSSLGLGYNEQFF | few | NA | 16 | TRBJ2-1 | TRBV11-3
TGTGCCAGCAGTTTATTATTTTTGTGGGGACAGGGAACCTACGAGCAGTACTTC | CASSLLFLWGQGTYEQYF | NA | TRBD1 | 18 | TRBJ2-7 | TRBV28
TGTGCCAGCAGTTCGTCCAAATTCAGCTCTGGAAACACCATATATTTT | CASSSSKFSSGNTIYF | NA | NA | 16 | TRBJ1-3 | TRBV27
TGTGCCAGCAGCTTAGTTGGAGATGGCTACACCTTC | CASSLVGDGYTF | once | NA | 12 | TRBJ1-2 | TRBV7-8
TGTGCCAGCAGCTTGAAGCAGGGAGAGACCCAGTACTTC | CASSLKQGETQYF | few | NA | 13 | TRBJ2-5 | TRBV5-4
TGTGCCAGCAGTTTATCAGCAGTTCCCTACGAGCAGTACTTC | CASSLSAVPYEQYF | NA | NA | 14 | TRBJ2-7 | TRBV28
TGTGCCAGCACCCCCCCATCAACCAATGAGCAGTTCTTC | CASTPPSTNEQFF | few | NA | 13 | TRBJ2-1 | TRBV2
TGTGCCTGGAGTCAGACAGCCGGGGATGAAAAACTGTTTTTT | CAWSQTAGDEKLFF | NA | NA | 14 | TRBJ1-4 | TRBV30
TGTGCCAGCAGCATTGGGACAACTAATGAAAAACTGTTTTTT | CASSIGTTNEKLFF | NA | NA | 14 | TRBJ1-4 | TRBV7-6
TGCGCCAGCAGCCAAGAAGGTGGGACCCCTGACCACGAGCAGTACTTC | CASSQEGGTPDHEQYF | NA | NA | 16 | TRBJ2-7 | TRBV4-3
TGTGCCAGCAGTCCCAGGAGGGGTGTGATGAGAACTGAAGCTTTCTTT | CASSPRRGVMRTEAFF | NA | NA | 16 | TRBJ1-1 | TRBV28
TGTGCCAGCACCACGATCCTCGGTCTCAGAAGTTCACCCCTCCACTTT | CASTTILGLRSSPLHF | NA | NA | 16 | TRBJ1-6 | TRBV27
TGTGCCAGCAGCTTAGCGGGTAGGGACAATCAGCCCCAGCATTTT | CASSLAGRDNQPQHF | NA | NA | 15 | TRBJ1-5 | TRBV7-9
TGTGCCAGCAGTCCACTTGGGGTGGAGACCCAGTACTTC | CASSPLGVETQYF | NA | NA | 13 | TRBJ2-5 | TRBV6-5
TGTGCCAGCAGCCCAAATCACCTATACGAGCAGTACTTC | CASSPNHLYEQYF | few | NA | 13 | TRBJ2-7 | TRBV5-8
TGTGCCAGCAGCGCAACAGGGGGCGTGACCGGGGAGCTGTTTTTT | CASSATGGVTGELFF | NA | TRBD1 | 15 | TRBJ2-2 | TRBV9
TGTGCCAGCAGCTCCCTAGCGGGAGTGCGTTCCGAGCAGTACTTC | CASSSLAGVRSEQYF | NA | TRBD2 | 15 | TRBJ2-7 | TRBV5-6
TGCAGCGTTGAACCTGAGGATAATGAGCAGTTCTTC | CSVEPEDNEQFF | NA | NA | 12 | TRBJ2-1 | TRBV29-1
TGTGCCAGCAGCCCATCTACCGGGTACGAGCAGTACTTC | CASSPSTGYEQYF | NA | NA | 13 | TRBJ2-7 | TRBV11-2
TGTGCCAGCAGCAGGACAGGGGAAAGAGGCTCCTACGAGCAGTACTTC | CASSRTGERGSYEQYF | NA | NA | 16 | TRBJ2-7 | TRBV21-1
TGTGCCAGCAGGGATAGCGGGACAGGGCTATACGAGCAGTACTTC | CASRDSGTGLYEQYF | NA | NA | 15 | TRBJ2-7 | TRBV2
TGTGCCAACAACCAACCACTAGCGGGAGGATGCGTCCACGAGCAGTACTTC | CANNQPLAGGCVHEQYF | few | TRBD2 | 17 | TRBJ2-7 | TRBV27
TGTGCCAGCAGCCGAGGGACAGGGGGCCTCGAGCAGTACTTC | CASSRGTGGLEQYF | NA | TRBD1 | 14 | TRBJ2-7 | TRBV5-6